This TCR beta chain emerged from a study of shared clonotypes between healthy human individuals. Germline CDR1 MDHEN, CDR2 SYDVKM. CDR3 length: 16 amino acids. Trimming cost V 1 base and J 0 bases; bases outside gene matches: 6. The method was immunoSEQ multiplex PCR; TCRdb's version includes in-frame clones alone and lacks a portion of them. The sample consists of approximately 500,000 clones, roughly 80% of them appearing once. The chain carries TRBV28 and TRBJ2-7; TRBD2 agrees at 7 bases. The sample was PBMCs. This sequence originates from a woman between 35 and 50 years old in good health. Some clones in this sample may be carry-over from other donors' samples. This CDR3 is CASSLLGGGSSYEQYF. The CDR3 DNA reads as TGTGCCAGCAGTTTATTGGGGGGAGGGAGCTCCTACGAGCAGTACTTC.